One sample yielded the 25 T cell receptor beta chains listed below, sequenced in a study of early T cells in non-severe SARS-CoV-2 infection. Using its own MiXCR run on the 5' RACE reads, TCRdb lists one record per CDR3 protein. The sample has approximately 69,000 distinct CDR3 sequences, approximately 10% seen once; the top ten hold roughly 7%. Sequenced material: whole blood. These receptors were collected from an adult who was a healthcare worker with PCR-confirmed SARS-CoV-2 infection or an uninfected control (not recorded which).

J is TRBJ2-1 and V is TRBV5-1; 11 nucleotides match TRBD2. The ends lost 3 bases at V and 7 bases at J; junction bases unmatched: 9. The CDR3 sequence is 16 residues long. Looked up from germline, CDR1 is SGHRS and CDR2 is YFSETQ. This CDR3 is CASSSLLAGGLNEQFF. For the CDR3, the DNA is TGCGCCAGCAGCTCGTTATTAGCGGGAGGGTTAAATGAGCAGTTCTTC.

Many counts were recorded for this clonotype. CDR3 bases: TGTGCCAGCCGGGGACAGGGTTTTTACGAGCAGTACTTC. This sequence encodes CASRGQGFYEQYF. The chain links TRBV7-9 to TRBJ2-7; 9 bases fit TRBD1. This CDR3 comprises 13 residues. With 8 bases clipped from V and 4 bases from J, the junction kept 6 bases outside the gene matches. CDR1 is SEHNR, CDR2 FQNEAQ, per germline (reference sequence). The variable domain in full, completed from reference TRBV7-9 and TRBJ2-7, reads DTGVSQNPRHKITKRGQNVTFRCDPISEHNRLYWYRQTLGQGPEFLTYFQNEAQLEKSRLLSDRFSAERPKGSFSTLEIQRTEQGDSAMYLCASRGQGFYEQYFGPGTRLTVT.

This clonotype was picked up many times. The genes are TRBV10-3 and TRBJ2-1, with TRBD2 as a possible D gene (6 bases). The V gene lost 6 bases and the J gene lost 6 bases, with 12 bases spanning the gap. CDR3 length equals 13 residues. Per germline, CDR1 ENHRY and CDR2 SYGVKD. The CDR3 protein is CAIRGDLPNEQFF. The CDR3, as DNA: TGTGCCATCAGAGGGGACTTACCCAATGAGCAGTTCTTC.

Only a few counts were recorded for this clonotype. The rearrangement joins TRBV6-1 to TRBJ1-2; D perhaps matches TRBD1 (5 bases). The germline V gene has CDR1 MNHNS and CDR2 SASEGT. This CDR3 is 15 amino acids long. Trimming stripped 6 bases from V and 0 bases from J, with 14 bases between. CDR3 sequence (DNA): TGTGCCAGCAGGACCCAATGGGGCCCTAACTATGGCTACACCTTC. Its translation: CASRTQWGPNYGYTF.

This clonotype has more than one count but fewer than ten. The chain is built from TRBV12-3 or TRBV12-4 and TRBJ2-7, with 7 bases aligning to TRBD2. Germline trimming cut 2 bases from V and 6 bases from J; bases unmatched to any gene: 7. This CDR3 spans 14 amino acids. CDR3 sequence (DNA): TGTGCCAGCAGTTTAAGTGGCAGGGAGGGCGAGCAGTACTTC. Encoded protein: CASSLSGREGEQYF.

The chain has TRBV19 and TRBJ2-5; D may be TRBD2 (6 bases). V was pared by 7 bases and J by 1 base, with 13 bases between. The CDR3 has 14 residues. Germline CDR1 reads LNHDA; CDR2 reads SQIVND (reference sequence). CDR3 sequence: CASMRGNSQETQYF. The DNA of the CDR3 is TGTGCCAGTATGCGCGGGAACAGCCAAGAGACCCAGTACTTC.

V and J are TRBV7-2 and TRBJ2-1, with D possibly TRBD1 on 6 matching bases. Trimming took off 5 bases at V and 9 bases at J, with 14 bases between the two ends. The length of the CDR3 is 13 residues. Looked up from germline, CDR1 is SGHTA and CDR2 is FQGNSA. In nucleotides, the CDR3 is TGTGCCAGCAGCCCCCACAGGGATAGTGAGCAGTTCTTC. As protein: CASSPHRDSEQFF.

The V and J genes are TRBV19 and TRBJ2-7; 7 positions match TRBD1. V trimming: 6 bases; J trimming: 6 bases; junction bases outside the gene matches: 11. The CDR3 contains 14 residues. Per the germline V gene, CDR1 is LNHDA and CDR2 is SQIVND (reference sequence). CDR3 coding DNA: TGTGCCAGTAGGAGGACAGGAAGGGGCTCCGAGCAGTACTTC. It translates to CASRRTGRGSEQYF. The whole variable domain, filled in from reference TRBV19 and TRBJ2-7, reads DGGITQSPKYLFRKEGQNVTLSCEQNLNHDAMYWYRQDPGQGLRLIYYSQIVNDFQKGDIAEGYSVSREKKESFPLTVTSAQKNPTAFYLCASRRTGRGSEQYFGPGTRLTVT.

This clonotype was observed many times. The gene calls are TRBV6-1 and TRBJ1-1, with D unclear. Germline assignment: CDR1 MNHNS and CDR2 SASEGT. The CDR3 totals 13 residues. V was pared by 8 bases and J by 0 bases, with 10 bases between. The CDR3 loop is CASRFGMNTEAFF. The CDR3 nucleotides are TGTGCCAGCCGGTTTGGGATGAACACTGAAGCTTTCTTT.

The chain combines TRBV7-6 with TRBJ1-6; D is undetermined. The CDR3 sequence is 15 residues long. CDR1 SGHVS and CDR2 FNYEAQ come from the germline V gene. With 1 base removed from V and 9 bases from J, the gap between germline ends came to 13 bases. CDR3 in amino acids: CASSLVYGDSSPLHF. In nucleotides, the CDR3 is TGTGCCAGCAGCTTAGTGTACGGTGATTCTTCACCCCTCCACTTT.

This clonotype showed up many times. As DNA, the CDR3 is TGTGCCAGCAGCCAAGTGGCCGGGGGCTTGGATACGCAGTATTTT. Protein: CASSQVAGGLDTQYF. The chain links TRBV4-2 to TRBJ2-3; the D gene could be TRBD1 or TRBD2 (6 bases each). In germline, CDR1 is LGHNA, CDR2 YNFKEQ. The CDR3 covers 15 residues. Trimming took off 1 base at V and 6 bases at J, with 14 bases between the two ends.

This clonotype was observed a handful of times. V gene TRBV11-2 combines with J gene TRBJ2-7, with TRBD2 as a possible D gene (5 bases). The CDR3 extends over 14 amino acids. V lost 7 bases, J lost 2 bases, and 15 bases lay in between. Per the germline V gene, CDR1 is SGHAT and CDR2 is FQNNGV. The CDR3 sequence: CASTTPGYTYEQYF. Here the CDR3 DNA reads TGTGCCAGCACCACGCCGGGGTATACCTACGAGCAGTACTTC.

This clonotype has just a few counts. As DNA, the CDR3 is TGTGCCAGCAGCCGAAGCGGAGACACAGATACGCAGTATTTT. Its protein product is CASSRSGDTDTQYF. The chain recombines TRBV7-2 with TRBJ2-3; possibly TRBD2 for D (5 bases). This CDR3 is 14 amino acids long. Deletions cut 5 bases from V and 2 bases from J, with 11 bases between. In germline, CDR1 is SGHTA, CDR2 FQGNSA.

The rearrangement joins TRBV12-3 or TRBV12-4 to TRBJ2-5; a possible D gene is TRBD1 (5 bases). The CDR3 spans 13 residues. V was pared by 1 base and J by 5 bases, with 8 bases between. CDR3 bases: TGTGCCAGCAGTTTAGTCAGGGCTGAGACCCAGTACTTC. It translates to CASSLVRAETQYF.

This clonotype was counted many times. This sequence joins TRBV7-2 and TRBJ2-2, with 12 nucleotides matching TRBD2. The CDR3 has 18 residues. The trim removed 4 bases at V and 4 bases at J, leaving 10 bases unmatched. From germline, CDR1 is SGHTA and CDR2 FQGNSA. CDR3 DNA sequence: TGTGCCAGCAGCTCTAGCGGGAGGGCCCGATGGGGCACCGGGGAGCTGTTTTTT. Protein sequence: CASSSSGRARWGTGELFF.

This clonotype was recorded at least ten times. This rearrangement joins TRBV5-5 to TRBJ2-3; 9 nucleotides line up with TRBD2. The CDR3 has 14 residues. Trimming cost V 3 bases and J 6 bases; bases outside gene matches: 5. The germline V gene encodes CDR1 SGHKS and CDR2 YYEKEE (reference sequence). Here the CDR3 DNA reads TGTGCCAGCAGCTCCGGGACTAGCATGGATACGCAGTATTTT. Its translation is CASSSGTSMDTQYF.

This clonotype was seen a few times. The chain links TRBV6-2 or TRBV6-3 to TRBJ2-2; D is unclear. V lost 2 bases and J lost 5, with 6 bases in between. The germline CDR1 and CDR2 sequences are MNHEY and SVGEGT. This CDR3 is 13 amino acids long. CDR3 sequence reads: CASSYGVTGELFF. Here the CDR3 DNA reads TGTGCCAGCAGTTACGGTGTTACCGGGGAGCTGTTTTTT.

This clonotype came up a few times. The chain uses TRBV24-1 and TRBJ2-5; TRBD2 matches at 14 bases. This CDR3 region has 19 residues. V gave up 5 bases and J gave up 3 bases; unmatched junction bases: 13. Germline V gives CDR1 KGHDR, CDR2 SFDVKD. CDR3 amino acids: CATSGVPGLAGVLEETQYF. The CDR3 DNA sequence: TGTGCCACCAGTGGGGTGCCGGGACTAGCGGGGGTTCTAGAAGAGACCCAGTACTTC.

V is TRBV20-1 and J is TRBJ2-4, with D possibly being TRBD2 (6 bases). Trimming left V 6 bases short and J 0 bases short, with 12 bases between. From germline, CDR1 is DFQATT and CDR2 SNEGSKA (reference sequence). CDR3 length: 14 amino acids. This CDR3 is CSAGTGVAKNIQYF. The CDR3 region has the DNA TGCAGTGCCGGCACGGGAGTAGCCAAAAACATTCAGTACTTC.

This clonotype was observed a single time. The chain employs TRBV19 and TRBJ1-2; D might be TRBD1 (6 bases). Per germline, CDR1 LNHDA and CDR2 SQIVND (reference sequence). The CDR3 totals 13 residues. V was clipped by 2 bases and J by 8 bases, with 12 bases between them. CDR3 loop: CASSITGYGGYTF. CDR3 sequence (DNA): TGTGCCAGTAGTATAACAGGGTACGGCGGCTACACCTTC.

This clonotype was found many times. The V gene is TRBV6-6, the J gene TRBJ2-3; D is unclear. V dropped 7 bases and J dropped 2 bases, with 10 bases sitting between them. This CDR3 comprises 13 residues. Per the germline V gene, CDR1 is MNHNY and CDR2 is SVGAGI (reference sequence). The CDR3 DNA is TGTGCCAGCAACGAAGGGTCCACAGATACGCAGTATTTT. As protein: CASNEGSTDTQYF.

J is TRBJ1-1 and V is TRBV6-6; the D is unclear. The CDR3 is 14 amino acids. Germline-derived CDR1 and CDR2 are MNHNY and SVGAGI (reference sequence). V lost 0 bases, J lost 4 bases, and 9 bases lay in between. CDR3 coding DNA: TGTGCCAGCAGTTACTCGATATTCGGCACTGAAGCTTTCTTT. Its protein is CASSYSIFGTEAFF.

The rearrangement uses TRBV20-1 and TRBJ2-7, with D possibly matching TRBD2 (6 bases). V was clipped by 0 bases and J by 0 bases, with 15 bases between them. Looked up from germline, CDR1 is DFQATT and CDR2 is SNEGSKA (reference sequence). There are 16 residues in the CDR3. The CDR3 protein is CSARDPLLADSYEQYF. The CDR3 DNA follows: TGCAGTGCTAGAGACCCCCTATTAGCGGACTCCTACGAGCAGTACTTC.

This clonotype has ten or more counts. The rearrangement links TRBV27 to TRBJ2-7, with unresolved D. With 4 bases removed from V and 4 bases from J, the gap between germline ends came to 20 bases. Germline values: CDR1 MNHEY, CDR2 SMNVEV (reference sequence). This CDR3 is 16 amino acids long. The CDR3 is CASSSVAGLGRYEQYF. DNA for the CDR3: TGTGCCAGCAGTTCCGTAGCAGGTTTGGGAAGGTACGAGCAGTACTTC.

This clonotype came up many times. The rearrangement joins TRBV10-1 to TRBJ2-3; 8 bases are shared with TRBD2. The V and J ends lost 5 bases and 2 bases, in that order; junction bases with no gene match: 6. Germline loops: CDR1 WNHNN, CDR2 SYGVQD (reference sequence). The CDR3 has 15 amino acids. In DNA, the CDR3 is TGCGCCAGCAGTAGTAGCGGGGACCCCACAGATACGCAGTATTTT. Its protein is CASSSSGDPTDTQYF.